A selection of T cell receptor beta chains follows, all from one sample in a study of OX40 agonist ivuxolimab in advanced cancers. The table came from immunoSEQ multiplex PCR; TCRdb's copy has only in-frame clones and leaves some out. The profile shows approximately 66,000 clones, around 84% of them singletons. Source: CD4+ or CD8+ T cells sorted from blood, taken in a trial of the OX40 agonist ivuxolimab. The receptors derive from an adult with an advanced solid tumor such as melanoma, head and neck, liver or kidney cancer. Each CDR3 is given with its conserved first and last residue. A D gene is named only where the DNA matches it firmly. The size entry is marked missing in some rows and otherwise reads once, few, many or a size class.

CDR3aa	j_gene	d_gene	abundance	v_gene
CASSIPPDRDEYGYTF	TRBJ1-2	TRBD1	-	TRBV11-2
CASSYQGSNEQFF	TRBJ2-1	-	-	TRBV5-1
CAIRAGTTDTQYF	TRBJ2-3	-	-	TRBV10-3
CARSNTSNHPPGANVLTF	TRBJ2-6	-	-	TRBV5-3
CASSYSVAGDEDTQYF	TRBJ2-3	TRBD2	-	TRBV6-5
CASSMGGTSLYNEQFF	TRBJ2-1	TRBD2	-	TRBV19
CASRRDFLSYEQYF	TRBJ2-7	-	few	TRBV7-8
CASSPFSGTGETQYF	TRBJ2-5	TRBD2	-	TRBV18
CASSQISSGNTIYF	TRBJ1-3	-	-	TRBV11-2
CASSLVRTAYGYTF	TRBJ1-2	-	-	TRBV28
CASSFRGARGEKLFF	TRBJ1-4	-	-	TRBV28
CASSPGTGSYNEQFF	TRBJ2-1	-	-	TRBV28
CSVPGTFTEAFF	TRBJ1-1	-	-	TRBV29-1
CSVPKGTTLSGTEAFF	TRBJ1-1	-	-	TRBV29-1